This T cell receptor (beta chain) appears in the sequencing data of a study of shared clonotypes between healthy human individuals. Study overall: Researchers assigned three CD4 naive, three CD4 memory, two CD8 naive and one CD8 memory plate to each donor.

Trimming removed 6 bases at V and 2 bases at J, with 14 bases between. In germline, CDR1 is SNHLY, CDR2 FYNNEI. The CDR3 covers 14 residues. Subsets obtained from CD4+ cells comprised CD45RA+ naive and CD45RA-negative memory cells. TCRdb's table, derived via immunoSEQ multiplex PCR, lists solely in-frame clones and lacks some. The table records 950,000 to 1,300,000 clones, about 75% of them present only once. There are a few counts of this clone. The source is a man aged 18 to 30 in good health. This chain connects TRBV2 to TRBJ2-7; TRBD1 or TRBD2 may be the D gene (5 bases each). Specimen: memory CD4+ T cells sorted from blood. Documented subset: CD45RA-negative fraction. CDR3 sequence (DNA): TGTGCCAGCAGATGGGACGGATCCGCCTACGAGCAGTACTTC. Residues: CASRWDGSAYEQYF.